This record looks at one T cell receptor (beta chain) sequence and its context. Sequenced by immunoSEQ multiplex PCR; TCRdb stores in-frame clones only, minus some. The table has 95,000 to 100,000 clones, about 91% seen once; the top ten hold about 3.4%. CDR3 length equals 16 residues. V lost 5 bases, J lost 4 bases, and 6 bases stayed unmatched. Germline assignment: CDR1 SGHTA and CDR2 FQGTGA. The data stem from a study of T cell changes during pregnancy in multiple sclerosis. The TCR was taken from a female donor with multiple sclerosis, enrolled in a pregnancy study. Material: peripheral blood, obtained in the second trimester of pregnancy. J is TRBJ2-2 and V is TRBV7-3, with TRBD2 identical over 11 bases. CDR3: CASSLSGRGSTGELFF. The CDR3 coding sequence is TGTGCCAGCAGCCTTAGCGGGAGGGGGAGCACCGGGGAGCTGTTTTTT.